This TCR beta chain was documented in a study of a mutant IDH1 vaccine in newly diagnosed glioma. Turning to the study itself: Week 35 was safety follow-up visit V12; week 47 was end-of-study visit V13. Study results and caveats: Apparently unrelated to pseudoprogression were changes in the top peripheral T cell clonotypes. In roughly 93% of patients, immune responses induced by the vaccine occurred.

A remark on this clone: Its antigen is still unknown.

The data were produced by immunoSEQ multiplex PCR, yet TCRdb's version contains in-frame clones alone and is incomplete. The table has tens of thousands of clones, under 90% seen once. Time point of the sample: week 35, safety follow-up. Mutant IDH1 20-mer peptide, at 300 ug, made up each vaccine dose, with topical imiquimod. CDR1 SGDLS and CDR2 YYNGEE come from the germline V gene. The CDR3 totals 15 residues. V lost 5 bases and J lost 3, with 16 bases in between. The chain employs TRBV9 and TRBJ2-3, with no clear D. This sequence originates from a woman aged 40 to 49 with glioma. Some clones in this sample may be carry-over from other donors' samples. The specimen was PBMCs, collected from a glioma patient whose treatment included an IDH1 peptide vaccine. CDR3 sequence (DNA): TGTGCCAGCAGTCCAGGTGTAGTTCGAACAGATACGCAGTATTTT. This encodes CASSPGVVRTDTQYF.